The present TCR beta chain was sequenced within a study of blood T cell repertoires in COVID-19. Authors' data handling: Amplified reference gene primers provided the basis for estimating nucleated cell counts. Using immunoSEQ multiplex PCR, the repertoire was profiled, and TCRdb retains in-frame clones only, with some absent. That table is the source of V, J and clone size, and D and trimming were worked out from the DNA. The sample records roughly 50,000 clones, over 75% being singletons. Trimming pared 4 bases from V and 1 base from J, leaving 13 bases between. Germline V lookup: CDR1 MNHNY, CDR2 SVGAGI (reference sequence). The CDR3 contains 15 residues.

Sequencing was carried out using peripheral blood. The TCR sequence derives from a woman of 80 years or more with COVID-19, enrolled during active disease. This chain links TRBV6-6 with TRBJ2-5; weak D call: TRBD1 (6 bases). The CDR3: CASSLRTVLQETQYF. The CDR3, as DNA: TGTGCCAGCAGTTTAAGGACAGTTCTCCAAGAGACCCAGTACTTC.